The 2 T cell receptor beta chains given below trace back to one sample, sequenced in a study of Graves' ophthalmopathy and Graves' hyperthyroidism. For repertoire sequencing, the TCR beta CDR3 regions were amplified from RNA transcripts. Second-round multiplex PCR came after first-round RT-PCR with HTBI primers. In TCRdb, the multiplex PCR reads were re-called with MiXCR into one record per CDR3 protein. The sample lists hundreds of thousands of distinct CDR3 sequences; approximately 21% were seen once. The sample taken for sequencing was peripheral blood. The origin of the receptors is a woman younger than 30 with stable Graves' hyperthyroidism.

The rearrangement links TRBV6-2 or TRBV6-3 to TRBJ2-7; possible D gene TRBD1, 5 bases. Germline values: CDR1 MNHEY, CDR2 SVGEGT. Trimming took 4 bases from V and 2 from J, leaving 12 bases between them. The CDR3 is 14 residues long. Here the CDR3 DNA reads TGTGCCAGCAGTTCCCGACAGCCTCCCTACGAGCAGTACTTC. Translating it yields CASSSRQPPYEQYF.

This chain uses TRBV6-1 with TRBJ2-7, with 7 bases lining up with TRBD1. The V gene end was trimmed by 6 bases and the J gene end by 6 bases; junction bases not matched to a gene: 5. Germline CDR1 and CDR2: MNHNS and SASEGT. This CDR3 region has 12 residues. The CDR3 coding sequence is TGTGCCAGCAGACAGGGGTCCGGCGAGCAGTACTTC. Protein sequence: CASRQGSGEQYF.